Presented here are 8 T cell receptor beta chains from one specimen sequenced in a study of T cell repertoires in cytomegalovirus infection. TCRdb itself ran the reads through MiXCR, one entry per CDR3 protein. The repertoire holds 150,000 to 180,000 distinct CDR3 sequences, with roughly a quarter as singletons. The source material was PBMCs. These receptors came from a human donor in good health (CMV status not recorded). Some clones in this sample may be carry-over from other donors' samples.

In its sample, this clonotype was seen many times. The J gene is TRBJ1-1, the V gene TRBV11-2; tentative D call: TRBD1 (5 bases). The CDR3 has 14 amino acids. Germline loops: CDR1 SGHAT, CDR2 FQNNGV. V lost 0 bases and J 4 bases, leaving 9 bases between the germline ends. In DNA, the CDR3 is TGTGCCAGCAGCTTAGATACAAGGGGCACTGAAGCTTTCTTT. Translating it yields CASSLDTRGTEAFF.

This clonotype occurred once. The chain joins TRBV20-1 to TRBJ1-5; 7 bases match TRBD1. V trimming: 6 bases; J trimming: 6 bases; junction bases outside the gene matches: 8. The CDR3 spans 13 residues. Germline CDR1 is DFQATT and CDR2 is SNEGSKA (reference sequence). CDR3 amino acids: CSARQGISQPQHF. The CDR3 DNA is TGCAGTGCCAGACAGGGTATCAGTCAGCCCCAGCATTTT.

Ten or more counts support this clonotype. CDR3 sequence (DNA): TGTGCCAGCAGCTTTTCTCGGAGACTAGCGGGTGAAGAGACCCAGTACTTC. This codes for CASSFSRRLAGEETQYF. V and J are TRBV7-6 and TRBJ2-5, with 10 bases matching TRBD2. The CDR3 sequence is 17 residues long. Germline V gene data show CDR1 as SGHVS and CDR2 as FNYEAQ. J lost 3 bases, V lost 3 bases, and 10 bases had no gene match.

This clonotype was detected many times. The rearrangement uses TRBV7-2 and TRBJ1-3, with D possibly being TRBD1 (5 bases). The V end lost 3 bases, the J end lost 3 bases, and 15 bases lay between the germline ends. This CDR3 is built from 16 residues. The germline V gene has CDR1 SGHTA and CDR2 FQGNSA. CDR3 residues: CASSFRQGVGGNTIYF. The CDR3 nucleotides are TGTGCCAGCAGCTTCCGGCAGGGAGTAGGTGGAAACACCATATATTTT.

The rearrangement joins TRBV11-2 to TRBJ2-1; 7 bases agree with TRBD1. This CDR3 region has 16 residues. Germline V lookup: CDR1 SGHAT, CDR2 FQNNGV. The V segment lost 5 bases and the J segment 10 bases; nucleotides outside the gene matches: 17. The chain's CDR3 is CASSEGAAARVKEQFF. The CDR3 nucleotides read TGTGCCAGCAGCGAGGGGGCCGCGGCTCGGGTTAAGGAGCAGTTCTTC.

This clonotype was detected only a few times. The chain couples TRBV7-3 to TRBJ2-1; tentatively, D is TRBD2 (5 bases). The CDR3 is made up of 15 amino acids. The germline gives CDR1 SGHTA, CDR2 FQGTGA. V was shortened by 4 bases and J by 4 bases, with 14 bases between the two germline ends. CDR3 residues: CASSSRRRGYNEQFF. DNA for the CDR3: TGTGCCAGCAGCTCCCGGCGACGGGGTTACAATGAGCAGTTCTTC.

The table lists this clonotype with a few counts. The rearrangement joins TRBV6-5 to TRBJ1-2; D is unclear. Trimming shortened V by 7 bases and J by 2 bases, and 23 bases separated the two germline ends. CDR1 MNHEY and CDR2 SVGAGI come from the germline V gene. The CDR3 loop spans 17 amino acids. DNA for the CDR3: TGTGCCAGCACCCAATCCCTGGGCAGTGTGTGGAACTATGGCTACACCTTC. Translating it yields CASTQSLGSVWNYGYTF.

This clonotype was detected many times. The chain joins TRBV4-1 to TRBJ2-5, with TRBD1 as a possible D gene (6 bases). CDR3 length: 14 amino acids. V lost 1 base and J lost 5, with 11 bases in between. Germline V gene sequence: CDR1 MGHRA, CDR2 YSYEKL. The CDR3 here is CASSQAGAGETQYF. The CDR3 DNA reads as TGCGCCAGCAGCCAAGCAGGGGCAGGGGAGACCCAGTACTTC.